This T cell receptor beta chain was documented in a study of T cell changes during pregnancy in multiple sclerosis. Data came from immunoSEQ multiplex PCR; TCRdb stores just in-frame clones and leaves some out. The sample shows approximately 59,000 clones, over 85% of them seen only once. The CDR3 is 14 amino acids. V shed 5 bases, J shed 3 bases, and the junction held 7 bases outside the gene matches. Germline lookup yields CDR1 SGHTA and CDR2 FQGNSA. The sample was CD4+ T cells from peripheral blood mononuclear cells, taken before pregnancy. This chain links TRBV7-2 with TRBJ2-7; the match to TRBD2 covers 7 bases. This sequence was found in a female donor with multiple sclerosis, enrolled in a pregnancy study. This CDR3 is CASSPGGSLYEQYF. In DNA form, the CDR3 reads TGTGCCAGCAGCCCGGGCGGGAGTCTCTACGAGCAGTACTTC.